The rows below give T cell receptor beta chains drawn from one sample of a study of shared clonotypes between healthy human individuals. The repertoire was sequenced with immunoSEQ multiplex PCR; TCRdb's copy has only in-frame clones and lacks some. Here the sample spans a few million clones, over 85% being singletons. Material for sequencing was naive CD4+ T cells sorted from blood. These TCRs come from a young man in good health. CDR3s include the opening cysteine and the closing phenylalanine or tryptophan. A D gene is named only where the DNA matches it firmly. Clone size is not always given. Where it is, it says once, few, many or a class for expanded clones.

d_call,j_call,clone_size,v_call,cdr3_aa,cdr3_nt
TRBD1,TRBJ1-4,few,TRBV2,CASRRDRGRNEKLFF,TGTGCCAGCAGGAGAGACAGGGGGCGGAATGAAAAACTGTTTTTT
TRBD1,TRBJ1-6,NA,TRBV5-3,CARSLADRGRESPLHF,TGTGCCAGAAGCTTGGCCGACAGGGGAAGAGAATCACCCCTCCACTTT
NA,TRBJ2-7,NA,TRBV28,CASSLDTPPAYEQYF,TGTGCCAGCAGTTTAGACACCCCTCCCGCCTACGAGCAGTACTTC
NA,TRBJ1-1,NA,TRBV10-3,CAISGQTNTEAFF,TGTGCCATCAGTGGACAGACCAACACTGAAGCTTTCTTT
NA,TRBJ2-3,NA,TRBV10-3,CAISGGGFPTGGTSTDTQYF,TGTGCCATCAGTGGGGGGGGCTTTCCGACAGGAGGGACGAGCACAGATACGCAGTATTTT
NA,TRBJ1-1,NA,TRBV30,CAWARAGNTEAFF,TGTGCCTGGGCCAGGGCGGGGAACACTGAAGCTTTCTTT
TRBD2,TRBJ2-7,NA,TRBV27,CASSLTLGTIYEQYF,TGTGCCAGCAGCCTCACCCTCGGGACTATTTACGAGCAGTACTTC
NA,TRBJ2-3,NA,TRBV10-3,CAISEAQGLGTGTDTQYF,TGTGCCATCAGTGAGGCTCAGGGTCTTGGGACGGGCACAGATACGCAGTATTTT
NA,TRBJ2-2,NA,TRBV5-4,CASSPRGELFF,TGTGCCAGCAGCCCCCGCGGGGAGCTGTTTTTT
TRBD1,TRBJ2-2,NA,TRBV5-4,CASSLQGRDTGELFF,TGTGCCAGCAGCCTACAGGGGAGAGACACCGGGGAGCTGTTTTTT